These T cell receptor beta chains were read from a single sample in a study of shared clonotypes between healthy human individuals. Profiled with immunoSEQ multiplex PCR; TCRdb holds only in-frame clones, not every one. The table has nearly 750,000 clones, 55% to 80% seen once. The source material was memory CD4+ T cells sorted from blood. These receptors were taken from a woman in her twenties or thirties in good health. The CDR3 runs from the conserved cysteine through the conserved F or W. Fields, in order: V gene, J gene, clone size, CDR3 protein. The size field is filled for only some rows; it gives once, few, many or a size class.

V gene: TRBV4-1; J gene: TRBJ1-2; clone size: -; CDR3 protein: CASSQDRWQTRYGYTF
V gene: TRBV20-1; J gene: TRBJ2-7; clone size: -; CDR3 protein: CSASSNYEQYF
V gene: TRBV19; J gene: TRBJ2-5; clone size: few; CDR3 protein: CASSTLSGSETQYF
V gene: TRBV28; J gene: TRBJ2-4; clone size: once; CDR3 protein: CASSLGPYQAKNIQYF
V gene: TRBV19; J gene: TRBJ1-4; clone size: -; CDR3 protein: CASSNIKRRGPNEKLFF
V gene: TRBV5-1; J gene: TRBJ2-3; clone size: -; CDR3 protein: CASSTGLAEYTDTQYF
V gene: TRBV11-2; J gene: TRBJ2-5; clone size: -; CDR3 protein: CASSLARSFQETQYF
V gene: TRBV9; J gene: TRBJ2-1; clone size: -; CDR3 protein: CASSPLPPNNEQFF
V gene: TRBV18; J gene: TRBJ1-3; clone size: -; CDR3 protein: CASSPNSAGNTIYF
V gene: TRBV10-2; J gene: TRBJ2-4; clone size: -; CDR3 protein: CASRAPKNIQYF
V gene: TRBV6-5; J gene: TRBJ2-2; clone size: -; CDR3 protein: CASRTGRTGELFF
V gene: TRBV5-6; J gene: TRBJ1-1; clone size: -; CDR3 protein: CASSLLGVNTEAFF
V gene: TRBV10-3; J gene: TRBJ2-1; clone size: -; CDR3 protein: CAISEPWYNEQFF
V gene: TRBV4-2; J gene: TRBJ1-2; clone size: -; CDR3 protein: CASSHPPNRGGYTF
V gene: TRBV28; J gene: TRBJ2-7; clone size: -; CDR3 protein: CASSLAGTRGVEQYF
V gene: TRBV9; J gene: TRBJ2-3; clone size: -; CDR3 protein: CASSVADITDTQYF
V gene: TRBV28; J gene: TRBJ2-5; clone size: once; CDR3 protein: CASKGVRRETQYF
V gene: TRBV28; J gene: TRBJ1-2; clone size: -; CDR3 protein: CASSSQGEVRGGYTF
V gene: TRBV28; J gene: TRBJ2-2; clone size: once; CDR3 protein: CASSPRYRGRTGELFF